What follows are 30 T cell receptor beta chains derived from one specimen sequenced in a study of identical twins. TCRdb recomputed calls from the 5' RACE reads with MiXCR, one row per CDR3 protein. Among fewer than 500,000 distinct CDR3 sequences, roughly an eighth were seen once, and the ten largest hold approximately 0.98%. This same sample was also taken into another study, of yellow fever vaccine responses in identical twins.

Sequenced: CD4+ T cells sorted from blood. These receptors all stem from a young woman in good health.

V gene TRBV7-9 combines with J gene TRBJ1-5; perhaps TRBD1 as D (5 bases). The ends were cut back, 1 base at V and 4 bases at J, with 17 bases in the middle. Per germline, CDR1 SEHNR and CDR2 FQNEAQ (reference sequence). The CDR3 extends over 17 amino acids. CDR3 sequence reads: CASSLGSTVLGNQPQHF. CDR3 sequence (DNA): TGTGCCAGCAGCTTAGGTTCGACAGTCCTGGGGAATCAGCCCCAGCATTTT.

This clonotype came up a few times. This chain joins TRBV3-1 and TRBJ1-2; no firm D call. V lost 8 bases to trimming and J lost 2 bases, with 15 bases between them. Germline assignment: CDR1 LGHDT and CDR2 YNNKEL (reference sequence). The CDR3 is 14 amino acids. CDR3 protein: CASGPISLNYGYTF. CDR3 nucleotides: TGTGCCAGCGGTCCGATCTCATTAAACTATGGCTACACCTTC.

This clonotype was counted between two and nine times. V and J are TRBV12-3 or TRBV12-4 and TRBJ1-3; weak D call: TRBD1 (5 bases). Trimming stripped 4 bases from V and 5 bases from J, with 6 bases between. This CDR3 is 12 amino acids long. CDR3 sequence (DNA): TGTGCCAGCAGTTCAGGGAGAAACACCATATATTTT. This encodes CASSSGRNTIYF.

V is TRBV5-1 and J is TRBJ2-5; unclear D gene. CDR1 and CDR2 from the germline V gene are SGHRS and YFSETQ. The CDR3 is 14 amino acids. The V and J ends lost 2 bases and 1 base respectively, with 9 bases between them. This CDR3 reads CASSFAQLQETQYF. The DNA for the CDR3 is TGCGCCAGCAGCTTTGCACAGCTCCAAGAGACCCAGTACTTC. The full variable domain, in which reference TRBV5-1 and TRBJ2-5 provide the parts outside the CDR3, is KAGVTQTPRYLIKTRGQQVTLSCSPISGHRSVSWYQQTPGQGLQFLFEYFSETQRNKGNFPGRFSGRQFSNSRSEMNVSTLELGDSALYLCASSFAQLQETQYFGPGTRLLVL.

The chain uses TRBV12-3 or TRBV12-4 and TRBJ2-5; 15 positions agree with TRBD2. The CDR3 consists of 18 residues. With V trimmed by 6 bases and J by 5 bases, 13 bases remained unmatched. CDR3 nucleotides: TGTGCCAGCAGCCGAGGGGCCCCGGGACTAGCGGGAGGCGAGACCCAGTACTTC. Translating it yields CASSRGAPGLAGGETQYF.

This chain joins TRBV12-3 or TRBV12-4 and TRBJ1-5; D gene unclear. The CDR3 is 15 residues long. The germline V and J ends were trimmed by 4 bases and 0 bases, with 10 bases remaining between them. The CDR3 coding sequence is TGTGCCAGCAGTTCCCTCCGGGATAGCAATCAGCCCCAGCATTTT. Translation gives CASSSLRDSNQPQHF.

There are many counts of this clonotype. This chain connects TRBV7-2 to TRBJ2-7, with TRBD2 matching over 13 bases. Germline trimming cut 5 bases from V and 6 bases from J; bases unmatched to any gene: 4. From germline, CDR1 is SGHTA and CDR2 FQGNSA. The CDR3 loop spans 14 amino acids. CDR3 DNA sequence: TGTGCCAGCAGCCTCGGACTAGCGGGAGTCGAGCAGTACTTC. Its translation is CASSLGLAGVEQYF.

A few counts support this clonotype. The chain uses TRBV10-3 and TRBJ2-1; weak D call: TRBD2 (6 bases). Trimming cost V 6 bases and J 5 bases, with 11 bases left between them. This CDR3 region has 13 residues. Germline CDR1 is ENHRY and CDR2 is SYGVKD. The CDR3 sequence is CAISASVDNEQFF. The CDR3 DNA is TGTGCCATCAGCGCTAGCGTCGACAATGAGCAGTTCTTC.

This clonotype was detected many times. The V call is TRBV29-1, the J call TRBJ1-1; no firm D call. V shed 7 bases and J shed 5 bases, with 17 bases lying between them. The germline CDR1 and CDR2 sequences are SQVTM and ANQGSEA. CDR3 length equals 13 residues. The CDR3 bases are TGCAGCGGTGGTGGCACGGTGGAGACTGAAGCTTTCTTT. Amino acid sequence: CSGGGTVETEAFF.

This clonotype has just a few counts. The CDR3 nucleotides read TGCGCCAGCAGCTTGGAGGGGGTTCCCTACGAGCAGTACTTC. This sequence encodes CASSLEGVPYEQYF. The chain uses TRBV5-1 and TRBJ2-7; TRBD1 might be the D (6 bases). The germline CDR1 and CDR2 sequences are SGHRS and YFSETQ. The CDR3 loop spans 14 amino acids. V lost 0 bases, J lost 2 bases, and 9 bases lay in between. The whole variable domain, remainder taken from reference TRBV5-1 and TRBJ2-7, is KAGVTQTPRYLIKTRGQQVTLSCSPISGHRSVSWYQQTPGQGLQFLFEYFSETQRNKGNFPGRFSGRQFSNSRSEMNVSTLELGDSALYLCASSLEGVPYEQYFGPGTRLTVT.

This rearrangement joins TRBV5-1 to TRBJ2-1; tentatively, D is TRBD2 (5 bases). The CDR3 totals 14 residues. Looked up from germline, CDR1 is SGHRS and CDR2 is YFSETQ. Trimming left V 4 bases short and J 2 bases short, with 10 bases between. The chain's CDR3 is CASSAGDPYNEQFF. The CDR3 DNA sequence: TGCGCCAGCAGCGCCGGGGATCCCTACAATGAGCAGTTCTTC.

This clonotype was seen more than once but under ten times. The rearrangement uses TRBV6-5 and TRBJ2-1; D gene ambiguous. The ends were cut back, 8 bases at V and 5 bases at J, with 10 bases in the middle. The CDR3 extends over 12 amino acids. Germline lookup yields CDR1 MNHEY and CDR2 SVGAGI. CDR3 residues: CASHLGDNEQFF. In DNA form, the CDR3 reads TGTGCCAGCCACCTTGGGGACAATGAGCAGTTCTTC.

The sample holds many counts of this clonotype. The rearrangement links TRBV27 to TRBJ2-3; D is uncertain. The CDR3 totals 11 residues. V dropped 7 bases and J dropped 6 bases, with 8 bases sitting between them. CDR1 is MNHEY, CDR2 SMNVEV, per germline (reference sequence). The CDR3 spells CASTSSDTQYF. The CDR3, as DNA: TGTGCCAGCACCTCTAGTGATACGCAGTATTTT.

This clonotype was recorded at least ten times. This chain joins TRBV7-9 and TRBJ2-5, with D possibly being TRBD1 (5 bases). The germline gives CDR1 SEHNR, CDR2 FQNEAQ (reference sequence). This CDR3 region has 14 residues. V was cut by 1 base and J by 2 bases, with 8 bases left in between. CDR3 coding DNA: TGTGCCAGCAGCTTAGGGTCAGGGCAAGAGACCCAGTACTTC. It specifies CASSLGSGQETQYF.

There are a few counts of this clonotype. The V and J genes are TRBV30 and TRBJ1-1; D uncertain. The germline V and J ends were trimmed by 2 bases and 7 bases, with 8 bases remaining between them. The CDR3 consists of 11 residues. Germline V CDR1 and CDR2: GTSNPN, SVGIG (reference sequence). The CDR3 is CAWSLEVEAFF. The CDR3, as DNA: TGTGCCTGGAGTTTGGAGGTTGAAGCTTTCTTT.

This clonotype was counted at least ten times. This chain connects TRBV3-1 to TRBJ2-1; D may be TRBD1 (5 bases). This CDR3 comprises 14 residues. Germline CDR1 LGHDT, CDR2 YNNKEL (reference sequence). Trimming removed 0 bases from V and 4 bases from J, with 7 bases in between. CDR3 nucleotides: TGTGCCAGCAGCCAAGATGCAGGGTACAATGAGCAGTTCTTC. Protein product: CASSQDAGYNEQFF.

The chain recombines TRBV20-1 with TRBJ2-2, with D possibly TRBD2 on 6 matching bases. Looked up from germline, CDR1 is DFQATT and CDR2 is SNEGSKA (reference sequence). This CDR3 has 13 amino acids. Trimming removed 2 bases at V and 6 bases at J, with 10 bases between. CDR3 sequence: CSARLSSAGELFF. In DNA form, the CDR3 reads TGCAGTGCTAGACTTTCTAGCGCCGGGGAGCTGTTTTTT.

This clonotype was seen a handful of times. V usage is TRBV29-1 and J usage is TRBJ2-1; possibly TRBD1 or TRBD2 for D (6 bases each). CDR1 is SQVTM and CDR2 is ANQGSEA in the germline V gene. This CDR3 comprises 18 residues. Trimming shortened V by 4 bases and J by 3 bases, and 25 bases separated the two germline ends. The CDR3 region is CSVGSQQRGVPDYNEQFF. DNA of the CDR3: TGCAGCGTTGGGTCGCAGCAGAGGGGGGTTCCGGACTACAATGAGCAGTTCTTC.

This clonotype was observed a handful of times. The chain employs TRBV5-1 and TRBJ1-4, with D possibly TRBD1 on 5 matching bases. Germline V lookup: CDR1 SGHRS, CDR2 YFSETQ. V lost 4 bases to trimming and J lost 1 base, with 11 bases between them. This CDR3 spans 15 amino acids. CDR3 sequence: CASSAAGRTNEKLFF. Written as DNA, the CDR3 is TGCGCCAGCAGCGCGGCAGGGCGAACTAATGAAAAACTGTTTTTT.

This chain links TRBV29-1 with TRBJ1-1; 9 positions agree with TRBD1. V lost 3 bases, J lost 5 bases, and 4 bases stayed unmatched. The CDR3 extends over 13 amino acids. CDR1 and CDR2 (germline): SQVTM, ANQGSEA. CDR3 bases: TGCAGCGTTGACTGGACAGGGGAAACTGAAGCTTTCTTT. Its translation is CSVDWTGETEAFF.

Only a few counts were recorded for this clonotype. DNA for the CDR3: TGTGCCATCAGTGAGGGAAGGCACAATGAGCAGTTCTTC. Translating it yields CAISEGRHNEQFF. The chain couples TRBV10-3 to TRBJ2-1, with no clear D. Germline lookup yields CDR1 ENHRY and CDR2 SYGVKD. This CDR3 is built from 13 residues. V was pared by 2 bases and J by 5 bases, with 7 bases between.

J is TRBJ2-5 and V is TRBV10-3; the D is unclear. Germline V gene lookup returns CDR1 ENHRY and CDR2 SYGVKD. The ends were cut back, 4 bases at V and 5 bases at J, with 11 bases in the middle. The CDR3 length is 13 residues. The CDR3 DNA reads TGTGCCATCAGTGTCATGGTGGGGGAGACCCAGTACTTC. This encodes CAISVMVGETQYF.

The CDR3 spells CAIIPDRGNTEAFF. The CDR3 region has the DNA TGTGCCATCATTCCGGACAGGGGTAACACTGAAGCTTTCTTT. The V call is TRBV10-3, the J call TRBJ1-1; 9 bases align to TRBD1. The V gene end was trimmed by 7 bases and the J gene end by 2 bases; junction bases not matched to a gene: 5. The CDR3 is made up of 14 amino acids. The germline gives CDR1 ENHRY, CDR2 SYGVKD.

With regard to this clonotype: With a much larger clone just one base away, this may be a read error. The V call is TRBV29-1, the J call TRBJ2-3; D is perhaps TRBD1 or TRBD2 (5 bases each). Germline-derived CDR1 and CDR2 are SQVTM and ANQGSEA. V was shortened by 1 base and J by 12 bases, with 11 bases between the two germline ends. The CDR3 extends over 11 amino acids. The CDR3 sequence is CSVEGEGRQYF. DNA for the CDR3: TGCAGCGTTGAAGGTGAGGGACGCCAGTATTTT.

Many counts were recorded for this clonotype. V usage is TRBV20-1 and J usage is TRBJ2-5, with 9 bases fitting TRBD2. The V segment lost 6 bases and the J segment 2 bases; nucleotides outside the gene matches: 7. CDR3 length equals 14 residues. Germline V gene sequence: CDR1 DFQATT, CDR2 SNEGSKA (reference sequence). CDR3 nucleotide sequence: TGCAGTGCGAATAGCGGGGGTCTTCAAGAGACCCAGTACTTC. Its translation is CSANSGGLQETQYF.

The chain recombines TRBV12-3 or TRBV12-4 with TRBJ2-1; 11 bases are a match to TRBD2. The CDR3 is 15 residues long. The junction had 4 bases not matched to a gene; V was cut back by 6 bases and J by 3 bases. The CDR3 DNA reads as TGTGCCAGCAGAAGACTAGCGGGGCGCTACAATGAGCAGTTCTTC. Its protein is CASRRLAGRYNEQFF.

This clonotype was detected a few times. The chain links TRBV29-1 to TRBJ2-1, with 8 nucleotides matching TRBD2. Trimming at V came to 8 bases and at J to 9 bases, leaving 9 bases not matched to a gene. Germline V gives CDR1 SQVTM, CDR2 ANQGSEA. The CDR3 extends over 12 amino acids. CDR3 nucleotide sequence: TGCAGCACATACGGGGGGGCCCTTGAGCAGTTCTTC. Protein: CSTYGGALEQFF.

The sample holds many counts of this clonotype. V usage is TRBV10-3 and J usage is TRBJ2-1; TRBD2 aligns across 7 bases. Germline trimming cut 6 bases from V and 0 bases from J; bases unmatched to any gene: 8. The CDR3 covers 16 residues. Germline V gene data show CDR1 as ENHRY and CDR2 as SYGVKD. The CDR3 DNA is TGTGCCATCAGAACACGGGGGGTGAGCTCCTACAATGAGCAGTTCTTC. This sequence encodes CAIRTRGVSSYNEQFF.

CDR3 amino acids: CASIRGGGTEAFF. The CDR3 region has the DNA TGTGCCAGCATACGAGGGGGAGGCACTGAAGCTTTCTTT. This sequence joins TRBV6-1 and TRBJ1-1, with a weak D call TRBD1 (6 bases). The CDR3 length is 13 residues. Per the germline V gene, CDR1 is MNHNS and CDR2 is SASEGT. Trimming removed 7 bases at V and 4 bases at J, with 13 bases between.

The chain has TRBV28 and TRBJ2-7; 11 bases map to TRBD1. CDR3 size: 16 residues. The junction had 11 bases not matched to a gene; V was cut back by 6 bases and J by 4 bases. Looked up from germline, CDR1 is MDHEN and CDR2 is SYDVKM. CDR3 residues: CASSSSFGTGGYEQYF. CDR3 bases: TGTGCCAGCAGCTCCTCATTCGGGACAGGGGGGTACGAGCAGTACTTC. The full variable domain, its missing parts supplied by reference TRBV28 and TRBJ2-7, is DVKVTQSSRYLVKRTGEKVFLECVQDMDHENMFWYRQDPGLGLRLIYFSYDVKMKEKGDIPEGYSVSREKKERFSLILESASTNQTSMYLCASSSSFGTGGYEQYFGPGTRLTVT.